The 5 T cell receptor beta chains given below trace back to one sample, sequenced in a study of shared clonotypes between healthy human individuals. CD45RO negativity and positive selection for CCR7 defined naive CD8 cells, a population that excluded terminally differentiated effector memory CD45RA+ cells. Libraries were prepared by immunoSEQ multiplex PCR; TCRdb keeps only in-frame clonotypes and omits some of them. The table shows approximately 600,000 clones, with approximately 95% occurring only once. Input material: naive CD8+ T cells sorted from blood. Source of these receptors: a woman in her twenties or thirties in good health.

The chain employs TRBV6-5 and TRBJ1-5; TRBD1 is a possible D gene (6 bases). The CDR3 runs 15 residues. Per the germline V gene, CDR1 is MNHEY and CDR2 is SVGAGI. Trimming took off 5 bases at V and 0 bases at J, with 11 bases between the two ends. CDR3 nucleotide sequence: TGTGCCAGCAGTCCCCAGGGGTATAGCAATCAGCCCCAGCATTTT. Amino acids: CASSPQGYSNQPQHF.

J is TRBJ2-7 and V is TRBV11-3; the match to TRBD2 covers 9 bases. The CDR3 runs 15 residues. Germline CDR1 SGHNT, CDR2 YENEEA. V shed 0 bases, J shed 6 bases, and the junction held 6 bases outside the gene matches. CDR3 sequence: CASSLDSGRTSEQYF. The CDR3 nucleotides are TGTGCCAGCAGCTTAGATAGCGGGAGAACGTCCGAGCAGTACTTC.

The chain links TRBV5-6 to TRBJ1-2, with TRBD1 matching over 8 bases. The CDR3 spans 14 residues. CDR1 is SGHDT and CDR2 is YYEEEE in the germline V gene. The J segment lost 5 bases and the V segment lost 4 bases, leaving 7 bases of the junction unmatched. The CDR3 DNA follows: TGTGCCAGCAGCCCCGGGACAGGATGGTATGGCTACACCTTC. This codes for CASSPGTGWYGYTF.

This sequence joins TRBV9 and TRBJ1-4, with D possibly TRBD1 on 5 matching bases. Per germline, CDR1 SGDLS and CDR2 YYNGEE. Trimming pared 0 bases from V and 6 bases from J, leaving 9 bases between. This CDR3 region has 14 residues. In DNA, the CDR3 is TGTGCCAGCAGCGTAGGGGGACGGGATGAAAAACTGTTTTTT. Protein sequence: CASSVGGRDEKLFF. Full variable domain (missing parts from reference TRBV9 and TRBJ1-4): DSGVTQTPKHLITATGQRVTLRCSPRSGDLSVYWYQQSLDQGLQFLIQYYNGEERAKGNILERFSAQQFPDLHSELNLSSLELGDSALYFCASSVGGRDEKLFFGSGTQLSVL.

The J gene is TRBJ2-7, the V gene TRBV28; D is unresolved. The CDR3 has 13 amino acids. Germline CDR1 and CDR2: MDHEN and SYDVKM. Trimming took 7 bases from V and 5 from J, leaving 15 bases between them. CDR3 sequence (DNA): TGTGCCAGCACTCCTGGGATGGGAAACGAGCAGTACTTC. Its protein product is CASTPGMGNEQYF.